This T cell receptor beta chain stems from a study of blood T cell repertoires in COVID-19. Repertoires were generated with immunoSEQ multiplex PCR, while TCRdb's copy carries only in-frame clones and drops some. The data contain approximately 170,000 clones, approximately 85% of them singletons. Turning to this clone: The junction and the germline gene differ at one end; a read error may be behind it.

CDR3 size: 14 residues. From germline, CDR1 is SGHAT and CDR2 FQNNGV. The sequence was obtained from a man between 60 and 75 years old with active or convalescent COVID-19. V usage is TRBV11-2 and J usage is TRBJ2-7, with a possible D match to TRBD2 (6 bases). Sequences were obtained from peripheral blood. This CDR3 reads CASRLAGSYYEQYF. For the CDR3, the DNA is TGTGCCAGCAGATTAGCCGGGAGTTACTACGAGCAGTACTTC.